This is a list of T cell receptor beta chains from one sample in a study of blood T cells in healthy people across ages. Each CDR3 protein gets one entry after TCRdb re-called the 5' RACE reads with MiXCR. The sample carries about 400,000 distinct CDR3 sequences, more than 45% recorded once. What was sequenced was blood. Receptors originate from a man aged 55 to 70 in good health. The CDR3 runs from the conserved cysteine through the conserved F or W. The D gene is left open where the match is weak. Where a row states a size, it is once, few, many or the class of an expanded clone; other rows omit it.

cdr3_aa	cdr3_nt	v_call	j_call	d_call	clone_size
CASSLSAGGVGEQYF	TGTGCCAGCAGCCTATCTGCGGGAGGAGTGGGGGAGCAGTACTTC	TRBV5-4	TRBJ2-7	TRBD2	NA
CASGTNRGNEQFF	TGTGCCAGCGGCACAAATAGGGGGAATGAGCAGTTCTTC	TRBV7-2	TRBJ2-1	NA	NA
CSAATSGGALSYEQYF	TGCAGTGCCGCGACTAGCGGGGGGGCTCTTAGTTACGAGCAGTACTTC	TRBV20-1	TRBJ2-7	TRBD2	few
CSARAPGTQYF	TGCAGTGCCCGGGCCCCGGGGACCCAGTACTTC	TRBV20-1	TRBJ2-5	NA	NA
CASSDPRGDVDRGRETQYF	TGTGCCAGCAGTGACCCACGGGGCGATGTCGACAGGGGGCGGGAGACCCAGTACTTC	TRBV25-1	TRBJ2-5	TRBD1	few
CASSPTGSHEQYF	TGTGCCAGCAGCCCAACAGGGTCCCACGAGCAGTACTTC	TRBV12-3/TRBV12-4	TRBJ2-7	NA	NA
CASSLPSGSYEQYF	TGTGCCAGCAGTCTCCCGTCGGGTTCCTACGAGCAGTACTTC	TRBV6-2/TRBV6-3	TRBJ2-7	NA	NA
CASSLLSGWREQYF	TGTGCCAGCAGTTTACTATCGGGGTGGCGCGAGCAGTACTTC	TRBV28	TRBJ2-7	NA	NA
CASSQEAILNYGYTF	TGTGCCAGCAGCCAAGAGGCCATCTTAAACTATGGCTACACCTTC	TRBV4-2	TRBJ1-2	NA	many
CASSKYRTANTDTQYF	TGTGCCAGCAGCAAGTACCGGACAGCAAACACAGATACGCAGTATTTT	TRBV7-9	TRBJ2-3	NA	many
CASSARDSNTGELFF	TGCGCCAGCAGCGCCCGGGACTCAAACACCGGGGAGCTGTTTTTT	TRBV5-1	TRBJ2-2	NA	few
CASGPRGYTF	TGTGCCAGCGGGCCGCGGGGCTACACCTTC	TRBV6-2/TRBV6-3	TRBJ1-2	NA	NA
CASSFQRETEWNEQFF	TGTGCCAGCAGTTTCCAGCGGGAGACCGAGTGGAATGAGCAGTTCTTC	TRBV27	TRBJ2-1	TRBD2	many
CAWSVWDRLHNEQFF	TGTGCCTGGAGTGTATGGGACAGGTTACACAATGAGCAGTTCTTC	TRBV30	TRBJ2-1	TRBD1	NA
CVSKGTSGEQETQYF	TGTGTCAGCAAGGGGACTAGCGGGGAGCAAGAGACCCAGTACTTC	TRBV6-6	TRBJ2-5	TRBD2	NA
CASSPGLAWNEQFF	TGCGCCAGCAGCCCGGGACTAGCGTGGAATGAGCAGTTCTTC	TRBV4-3	TRBJ2-1	TRBD2	NA
CASSKAAKSSYNEQFF	TGTGCCAGCAGCAAAGCGGCGAAAAGCTCCTACAATGAGCAGTTCTTC	TRBV21-1	TRBJ2-1	NA	few
CASSLDQLDTQYF	TGTGCCAGCAGCTTAGATCAGCTAGATACGCAGTATTTT	TRBV7-9	TRBJ2-3	NA	many
CASSNRMAGHYGYTF	TGTGCCAGCAGCAACCGGATGGCGGGACATTATGGCTACACCTTC	TRBV3-1	TRBJ1-2	NA	NA
CASRPQGRNTEAFF	TGTGCCAGCAGACCTCAGGGGAGGAACACTGAAGCTTTCTTT	TRBV6-5	TRBJ1-1	NA	NA
CASIRLAAYNEQFF	TGTGCCAGCATTAGGCTAGCGGCATACAATGAGCAGTTCTTC	TRBV2	TRBJ2-1	TRBD2	NA
CASSGGNSYEQYF	TGCGCCAGCAGCGGCGGGAACTCCTACGAGCAGTACTTC	TRBV5-1	TRBJ2-7	NA	NA
CASSTALLSTEQYF	TGTGCCAGCAGCACTGCACTACTTTCTACGGAGCAGTACTTC	TRBV9	TRBJ2-7	NA	NA
CASSNGLAKNIQYF	TGTGCCAGCAGTAACGGCCTAGCCAAAAACATTCAGTACTTC	TRBV6-5	TRBJ2-4	NA	NA
CSADRGPGTSGTRNEQFF	TGCAGTGCCGATAGAGGGCCCGGGACTAGCGGGACGAGGAATGAGCAGTTCTTC	TRBV20-1	TRBJ2-1	TRBD2	NA
CASSPDRQGSYNEQYF	TGTGCCAGCAGCCCGGATCGACAGGGGTCCTACAATGAGCAGTACTTC	TRBV11-2	TRBJ2-7	TRBD1	NA
CSARATGTSQETQYF	TGCAGTGCTAGAGCTACCGGGACTAGCCAAGAGACCCAGTACTTC	TRBV20-1	TRBJ2-5	TRBD2	once
CASSVRVADEQFF	TGTGCCAGCAGCGTAAGGGTAGCCGATGAGCAGTTCTTC	TRBV9	TRBJ2-1	NA	NA
CSARALLTYNEQFF	TGCAGTGCCAGGGCCCTATTAACCTACAATGAGCAGTTCTTC	TRBV20-1	TRBJ2-1	NA	NA
CASRTQGNDEKLFF	TGTGCCAGCCGAACGCAGGGAAATGACGAAAAACTGTTTTTT	TRBV7-4	TRBJ1-4	NA	NA
CASSSGQGWHEQYF	TGTGCCAGCAGTTCCGGACAGGGTTGGCATGAGCAGTACTTC	TRBV6-5	TRBJ2-7	TRBD1	NA
CASSGRNGFNEQFF	TGTGCCAGTAGCGGGAGAAATGGGTTCAATGAGCAGTTCTTC	TRBV12-3/TRBV12-4	TRBJ2-1	TRBD2	NA
CASSPTRFQETQYF	TGTGCCAGCAGCCCGACACGATTCCAAGAGACCCAGTACTTC	TRBV27	TRBJ2-5	NA	NA
CSARWAGGGEQYF	TGCAGTGCCCGGTGGGCGGGAGGAGGTGAGCAGTACTTC	TRBV20-1	TRBJ2-4	TRBD2	NA
CASSTSGTNYGYTF	TGTGCCAGCAGCACCTCCGGGACAAACTATGGCTACACCTTC	TRBV28	TRBJ1-2	NA	NA
CASSLGTVGSYEQYF	TGTGCCAGCAGCTTAGGGACAGTAGGCTCCTACGAGCAGTACTTC	TRBV7-2	TRBJ2-7	NA	NA
CASSPGREAFF	TGTGCCAGCAGCCCTGGACGGGAAGCTTTCTTT	TRBV27	TRBJ1-1	NA	NA
CASSGGLGVPNVGANVLTF	TGCGCCAGCAGCGGGGGATTAGGGGTTCCCAACGTTGGGGCCAACGTCCTGACTTTC	TRBV4-3	TRBJ2-6	NA	many
CSALAVETQYF	TGCAGTGCTCTAGCGGTAGAGACCCAGTACTTC	TRBV20-1	TRBJ2-5	TRBD2	few
CASSPDGFNYGYTF	TGCGCCAGCAGCCCGGACGGTTTTAACTATGGCTACACCTTC	TRBV5-1	TRBJ1-2	NA	few
CSADPSGSSYNEQFF	TGCAGTGCTGACCCTAGCGGGAGTTCCTACAATGAGCAGTTCTTC	TRBV20-1	TRBJ2-1	TRBD2	few
CASSLGLASDTDTQYF	TGCGCCAGCAGCTTGGGTTTGGCATCCGACACAGATACGCAGTATTTT	TRBV5-1	TRBJ2-3	NA	few
CASSQEEQGGLAGHFSYEQYF	TGTGCCAGCAGCCAAGAGGAACAGGGAGGACTAGCGGGTCACTTCTCCTACGAGCAGTACTTC	TRBV4-2	TRBJ2-7	TRBD2	NA
CASSPDRVSRGYTF	TGTGCCAGCAGCCCAGACAGGGTGAGCAGGGGCTACACCTTC	TRBV6-2/TRBV6-3	TRBJ1-2	TRBD1	once
CASMTSGSTDTQYF	TGCGCCAGCATGACTAGCGGAAGCACAGATACGCAGTATTTT	TRBV5-1	TRBJ2-3	TRBD2	NA
CASSRLSNSYNEQFF	TGCGCCAGCAGCCGACTGTCGAACTCCTACAATGAGCAGTTCTTC	TRBV5-1	TRBJ2-1	NA	NA
CSVGGSGRWEQYF	TGCAGTGTGGGGGGTAGCGGGAGATGGGAGCAGTACTTC	TRBV20-1	TRBJ2-7	TRBD2	few
CASSYRRGPYTDTQYF	TGTGCCAGCAGTTATAGACGGGGGCCTTACACAGATACGCAGTATTTT	TRBV6-2/TRBV6-3	TRBJ2-3	NA	few
CAVSTGTGVETQYF	TGTGCCGTCTCTACCGGGACAGGGGTAGAGACCCAGTACTTC	TRBV12-3/TRBV12-4	TRBJ2-5	TRBD1	NA
CSARSQQGWGWYEQYF	TGCAGTGCCCGGTCCCAACAGGGATGGGGCTGGTACGAGCAGTACTTC	TRBV20-1	TRBJ2-7	NA	NA